The rows below give T cell receptor beta chains drawn from one sample of a study of breast tumors, draining lymph nodes, adjacent tissues. Using its own MiXCR run on the multiplex PCR reads, TCRdb lists one record per CDR3 protein. The repertoire has around 110,000 distinct CDR3 sequences, more than 30% of them found once; the top ten carry about 6%. The sequencing input was axillary lymph node tissue. The source is a female donor with breast cancer. Some clones in this sample may be carry-over from other donors' samples. The CDR3 runs from the conserved cysteine through the conserved F or W. D genes are given only for firm matches. Clone size is given for some rows only: seen once, a few or many times, or a class if the clone is expanded.

TRBD1,many,TRBV2,TRBJ2-7,CASSEALLRTGLYEQYF,TGTGCCAGCAGTGAAGCGCTTCTACGGACAGGGTTGTACGAGCAGTACTTC
TRBD1,many,TRBV20-1,TRBJ1-6,CSARDLQGGRALHF,TGCAGTGCTAGAGATTTACAGGGGGGAAGGGCCCTCCACTTT
NA,many,TRBV5-1,TRBJ2-7,CASSLAGAVYEQYF,TGCGCCAGCAGCCTTGCAGGGGCGGTTTACGAGCAGTACTTC
TRBD1,many,TRBV5-8,TRBJ2-1,CASSLKTGSGSYNEQFF,TGTGCCAGCAGCTTGAAGACAGGGAGCGGTTCCTACAATGAGCAGTTCTTC
TRBD1,many,TRBV6-2/TRBV6-3,TRBJ1-2,CASSMGQGARRTGYTF,TGTGCCAGCAGCATGGGACAGGGGGCGCGAAGGACTGGCTACACCTTC
NA,NA,TRBV12-3/TRBV12-4,TRBJ1-2,CASRDGTEAFFAGSNYGYTF,NA
TRBD1,NA,TRBV29-1,TRBJ2-1,CSLGTGADEQFF,TGCAGCTTAGGGACAGGGGCCGATGAGCAGTTCTTC
NA,NA,TRBV7-3,TRBJ2-5,CASSSDKQETQDF,TGTGCCAGCAGCTCGGACAAGCAAGAGACCCAGGACTTC
NA,NA,TRBV7-2,TRBJ1-3,CASSHRSVSGNTIHF,TGTGCCAGCAGCCACAGGAGTGTTTCTGGAAACACCATACATTTT
TRBD1,many,TRBV3-1,TRBJ2-7,CASSQITGGYYEQYF,TGTGCCAGCAGCCAAATCACAGGGGGCTACTACGAGCAGTACTTC
NA,many,TRBV12-3/TRBV12-4,TRBJ1-6,CASSPDLPRSKYSPLHF,TGTGCCAGCAGCCCGGACCTACCACGTTCTAAATATTCACCCCTCCACTTT
TRBD1,NA,TRBV5-1,TRBJ1-1,CASSGPRDSLFMNTEAFF,TGCGCCAGCAGCGGCCCCCGGGACAGCCTATTCATGAACACTGAAGCTTTCTTT
NA,many,TRBV2,TRBJ1-4,CASSTRTANEKLFF,TGTGCCAGCAGTACGAGGACAGCTAATGAAAAACTGTTTTTT
NA,NA,TRBV12-3/TRBV12-4,TRBJ2-1,CASSRLDSGRNGQFF,TGTGCCAGCAGCCGACTCGACAGCGGCAGGAATGGGCAGTTCTTC
NA,many,TRBV11-2,TRBJ2-3,CASSPPEGPVQFDTQYF,TGTGCCAGCAGCCCCCCGGAGGGCCCAGTCCAATTCGATACGCAGTATTTT
TRBD2,many,TRBV9,TRBJ2-5,CASSGDERGLTQYF,TGTGCCAGCAGCGGGGACGAGCGGGGGTTGACCCAGTACTTC
NA,many,TRBV19,TRBJ2-1,CASSFGALNEQFF,TGTGCCAGTAGTTTTGGGGCTTTGAATGAGCAGTTCTTC
NA,NA,TRBV15,TRBJ2-2,CATSSVMGGSNTGELFF,TGTGCCACCAGCAGTGTAATGGGGGGCAGCAACACCGGGGAGCTGTTTTTT
NA,NA,TRBV2,TRBJ2-7,CASAGRYNEQYF,TGTGCCAGCGCCGGACGATACAACGAGCAGTACTTC
TRBD2,many,TRBV28,TRBJ2-7,CASRIAGVSYEQYF,TGTGCCAGCAGAATAGCGGGAGTGTCCTACGAGCAGTACTTC
NA,many,TRBV6-1,TRBJ2-5,CASRSPRHSAETQYF,TGTGCCAGCAGGTCCCCTCGGCACTCAGCAGAGACCCAGTACTTC
NA,many,TRBV11-2,TRBJ1-2,CASNSDYGSTF,TGTGCCAGCAACTCGGATTATGGCTCCACCTTC
TRBD1,many,TRBV29-1,TRBJ1-1,CSVEGTGIEAFF,TGCAGCGTTGAGGGGACAGGAATTGAAGCTTTCTTT
NA,NA,TRBV4-3,TRBJ1-1,CASSQGTPGGTEAFF,TGCGCCAGCAGCCAAGGAACCCCGGGTGGGACTGAAGCTTTCTTT
NA,many,TRBV5-1,TRBJ2-1,CASSLAGPPRSYNEQFF,TGCGCCAGCAGCTTGGCGGGGCCACCACGCTCCTACAATGAGCAGTTCTTC
NA,NA,TRBV6-1,TRBJ1-1,CASSERSDIEASF,TGTGCCAGCAGTGAAAGGTCAGACATTGAAGCTTCCTTT
NA,many,TRBV4-3,TRBJ2-6,CASSQDETYSGANVLTF,TGCGCCAGCAGCCAAGATGAAACTTACTCTGGGGCCAACGTCCTGACTTTC
NA,many,TRBV28,TRBJ2-7,CASSYPSHYEQYF,TGTGCCAGCAGTTATCCCTCCCACTACGAGCAGTACTTC
NA,many,TRBV9,TRBJ2-2,CASSGLWANTGELFF,TGTGCCAGCAGCGGTTTGTGGGCGAACACCGGGGAGCTGTTTTTT
NA,many,TRBV2,TRBJ2-5,CASSVGGQTQYF,TGTGCCAGCAGTGTTGGGGGGCAGACCCAGTACTTC
TRBD2,NA,TRBV9,TRBJ2-7,CASSVGGTSGRTTSYEQYF,TGTGCCAGCAGCGTGGGCGGGACTAGCGGGAGGACTACGTCCTACGAGCAGTACTTC
NA,NA,TRBV7-2,TRBJ1-4,CASSGTGSTNEKLLF,TGTGCCAGCTCAGGGACGGGGTCAACTAATGAAAAACTGCTTTTT
NA,NA,TRBV20-1,TRBJ1-1,CSAPRLDTEAFF,TGCAGTGCCCCCCGATTGGACACTGAAGCTTTCTTT
TRBD1,once,TRBV7-2,TRBJ2-1,CASSLDRGSNSYNEQFF,TGTGCCAGCAGCCTCGACAGGGGGTCGAACTCCTACAATGAGCAGTTCTTC
NA,many,TRBV6-5,TRBJ1-3,CASSPGHRASGNTIYF,TGTGCCAGCAGTCCCGGACACAGGGCCTCTGGAAACACCATATATTTT
NA,many,TRBV20-1,TRBJ2-5,CSAGGFSRASRETQYF,TGCAGTGCAGGGGGGTTTAGTAGGGCCTCTCGGGAGACCCAGTACTTC
NA,many,TRBV4-3,TRBJ2-3,CASSSGAGRTDTQYF,TGCGCCAGCAGCTCTGGGGCAGGCCGCACAGATACGCAGTATTTT
TRBD1,few,TRBV7-9,TRBJ1-1,CASSLGRGRNTEAFF,TGTGCCAGCAGCTTAGGTAGGGGGCGGAACACTGAAGCTTTCTTT
NA,NA,TRBV7-2,TRBJ1-5,CASSPQGHQPQHF,TGTGCCAGCAGCCCACAGGGACATCAGCCCCAGCATTTT
NA,NA,TRBV6-2/TRBV6-3,TRBJ1-1,CASSLPGGTDTEAFF,TGTGCCAGCAGTCTCCCGGGGGGGACCGACACTGAAGCTTTCTTT
NA,few,TRBV11-2,TRBJ1-1,CASSLVPGAGTEAFF,TGTGCCAGCAGCTTAGTTCCGGGGGCAGGGACTGAAGCTTTCTTT
TRBD1,NA,TRBV2,TRBJ1-6,CASSDRGPNSPLHF,TGTGCCAGCAGTGACAGGGGGCCCAATTCACCCCTCCACTTT
NA,many,TRBV25-1,TRBJ2-6,CASMDSRVGANVLTF,TGTGCCAGCATGGATTCGCGGGTTGGGGCCAACGTCCTGACTTTC
NA,many,TRBV19,TRBJ1-3,CASSLPGANSGNTIYF,TGTGCCAGTAGTCTTCCAGGGGCGAACTCTGGAAACACCATATATTTT
TRBD1,many,TRBV7-6,TRBJ2-6,CASSFLTGITSGANVLTF,TGTGCCAGCAGCTTTTTGACAGGGATAACCTCTGGGGCCAACGTCCTGACTTTC
TRBD2,many,TRBV9,TRBJ2-1,CASSYSGGAVYNEQFF,TGTGCCAGCAGCTATAGCGGGGGGGCCGTCTACAATGAGCAGTTCTTC
TRBD1,few,TRBV9,TRBJ1-1,CASSVGTGGAGETEAFF,TGTGCCAGCAGCGTAGGGACAGGGGGCGCAGGAGAAACTGAAGCTTTCTTT
NA,many,TRBV11-2,TRBJ2-5,CASSLGLVETQYF,TGTGCCAGCAGCTTGGGCTTAGTGGAGACCCAGTACTTC
TRBD1,many,TRBV27,TRBJ2-7,CASSPRTGSMAGYEQYF,TGTGCCAGCAGTCCACGGACAGGGAGCATGGCGGGATACGAGCAGTACTTC
TRBD2,once,TRBV29-1,TRBJ2-7,CSVETSGRERRSSSYEQYF,TGCAGCGTCGAGACTAGCGGGAGGGAAAGAAGATCCAGCTCCTACGAGCAGTACTTC
NA,many,TRBV5-1,TRBJ2-3,CASSFFIRGPTDTQYF,TGCGCCAGCAGCTTCTTCATACGGGGACCCACAGATACGCAGTATTTT
NA,many,TRBV6-5,TRBJ1-4,CASSYPGTRELFF,TGTGCCAGCAGTTACCCAGGGACCAGAGAACTGTTTTTT
NA,many,TRBV20-1,TRBJ2-1,CSGESRYNEQFF,TGCAGTGGAGAGTCTAGATACAATGAGCAGTTCTTC
TRBD2,many,TRBV13,TRBJ2-2,CATPSGGTGELFF,TGTGCCACCCCTAGCGGGGGCACCGGGGAGCTGTTTTTT
NA,many,TRBV5-6,TRBJ1-5,CASSFRVAGRGAQPQHF,TGTGCCAGCAGCTTCCGAGTAGCCGGGCGAGGCGCTCAGCCCCAGCATTTT
NA,many,TRBV15,TRBJ1-5,CATSRQTSNQPQHF,TGTGCCACCAGTCGACAGACTAGCAATCAGCCCCAGCATTTT
TRBD2,many,TRBV19,TRBJ2-3,CASSIGAGGPNTQYF,TGTGCCAGTAGTATTGGGGCGGGGGGGCCAAATACGCAGTATTTT
NA,many,TRBV5-1,TRBJ2-1,CASSLDRYNEQFF,TGCGCCAGCAGCTTGGATAGGTACAATGAGCAGTTCTTC
TRBD1,NA,TRBV20-1,TRBJ1-1,CSASTRGHGELNTEAFF,TGCAGTGCTAGTACGAGGGGGCATGGGGAATTGAACACTGAAGCTTTCTTT
NA,many,TRBV10-3,TRBJ2-1,CAISDPGQAGNEQFF,TGTGCCATCAGTGATCCCGGACAGGCGGGAAATGAGCAGTTCTTC